This entry features one T cell receptor (beta chain) sequence. Its antigen remains unknown. This sample is part of a study of blood T cells in healthy people across ages. Findings of the study overall: Older age went with lower TCR beta diversity per million T cells, in a roughly linear way.

A second roughly 7 to 12 cycle PCR used barcoded and J-beta primers. TCRdb re-derived calls from the 5' RACE reads in MiXCR, one entry per CDR3 protein. The top ten clones hold less than 25% of a sample with more than 650,000 distinct CDR3 sequences, around a fifth of them seen once. Donors were systemically healthy Caucasian individuals from Russia aged roughly 6 to 100 years. Each sample yielded at least 6 million isolated PBMCs. CDR1 and CDR2 (germline): SGHRS, YFSETQ. V lost 5 bases to trimming and J lost 7 bases, with 15 bases between them. This CDR3 contains 13 residues. This sequence joins TRBV5-1 and TRBJ1-1; possible D gene TRBD1, 6 bases. This receptor was obtained from a man in his sixties or seventies in good health. Sample: blood. CDR3 protein: CASRTGPKDEAFF. Here the CDR3 DNA reads TGCGCCAGCAGGACAGGTCCGAAGGATGAAGCTTTCTTT.